Listed below are T cell receptor beta chains from one sample, sequenced in a study of long-term antiretroviral therapy in people with HIV. Repertoires were generated with immunoSEQ multiplex PCR, while TCRdb's copy carries only in-frame clones and drops some. The sample contains 13,000 to 15,000 clones, over 80% of which appear only once. The input for sequencing was unsorted PBMCs, taken 1.8 years before starting antiretroviral therapy. Every receptor here comes from a woman in her forties with HIV. CDR3s include the opening cysteine and the closing phenylalanine or tryptophan. The order of the fields is D gene, J gene, clone size, V gene, CDR3 protein, CDR3 DNA. A D gene is named only where the DNA matches it firmly. The size entry is marked missing in some rows and otherwise reads once, few, many or a size class.

NA TRBJ1-2 NA TRBV19 CASSSSPGIGYTF TGTGCCAGTAGTAGTTCTCCAGGGATTGGCTACACCTTC
NA TRBJ2-3 NA TRBV15 CATSSLDGASTDTQYF TGTGCCACCAGCAGTCTCGACGGAGCTAGCACAGATACGCAGTATTTT
NA TRBJ2-7 NA TRBV28 CASSRREYEQYF TGTGCCAGCAGTCGCAGGGAGTACGAGCAGTACTTC
NA TRBJ1-1 NA TRBV6-5 CASSYSGLVEAFF TGTGCCAGCAGTTACTCGGGCCTAGTTGAAGCTTTCTTT
TRBD2 TRBJ2-7 NA TRBV15 CATSPGTSELYEQYF TGTGCCACCAGCCCCGGGACTAGCGAGTTATACGAGCAGTACTTC
NA TRBJ1-1 once TRBV10-3 CAISEAEMNTEAFF TGTGCCATCAGTGAAGCAGAGATGAACACTGAAGCTTTCTTT
NA TRBJ2-7 NA TRBV25-1 CASSERGGVDEQYF TGTGCCAGCAGTGAACGTGGGGGCGTGGACGAGCAGTACTTC
TRBD2 TRBJ2-1 once TRBV5-4 CASSQTSGNYNEQFF TGTGCCAGCAGCCAGACTAGCGGGAACTACAATGAGCAGTTCTTC
NA TRBJ2-5 NA TRBV9 CASSVEGLILETQYF TGTGCCAGCAGCGTAGAGGGTTTGATCTTAGAGACCCAGTACTTC
TRBD2 TRBJ2-2 NA TRBV7-6 CASSPTSGAGELFF TGTGCCAGCAGCCCGACTAGCGGGGCCGGGGAGCTGTTTTTT
TRBD2 TRBJ2-3 NA TRBV4-3 CASSQDVTSGPLSAQYF TGCGCCAGCAGCCAAGATGTGACTAGCGGGCCCCTCTCTGCGCAGTATTTT
TRBD2 TRBJ2-3 NA TRBV5-4 CASSLGTSGTDTQYF TGTGCCAGCAGCTTAGGGACTAGCGGGACAGATACGCAGTATTTT
NA TRBJ2-3 NA TRBV7-8 CASSFLSTDTQYF TGTGCCAGCAGCTTTCTTAGCACAGATACGCAGTATTTT
NA TRBJ2-7 NA TRBV6-1 CASSDGWGRYEQYF TGTGCCAGCAGTGATGGGTGGGGGAGGTACGAGCAGTACTTC
TRBD1 TRBJ1-5 NA TRBV27 CASSFGAGGQPQHF TGTGCCAGCAGTTTTGGGGCAGGGGGGCAGCCCCAGCATTTT
TRBD2 TRBJ2-2 NA TRBV6-6 CASRDLAGETGELFF TGTGCCAGCAGGGACTTAGCGGGAGAAACCGGGGAGCTGTTTTTT
TRBD1 TRBJ2-3 once TRBV18 CASSQDWVQGDTQYF TGTGCCAGCTCTCAGGACTGGGTACAGGGGGATACGCAGTATTTT
NA TRBJ1-1 NA TRBV20-1 CSANAKTFF TGCAGTGCTAACGCGAAGACTTTCTTT
TRBD1 TRBJ1-2 NA TRBV11-1 CASSLGQGNNYGYTF TGTGCCAGCAGCCTGGGACAGGGGAATAACTATGGCTACACCTTC
NA TRBJ1-1 NA TRBV11-2 CASSNTANTEAFF TGTGCCAGCAGCAACACAGCGAACACTGAAGCTTTCTTT
NA TRBJ2-7 NA TRBV28 CASSLLVDDPRTYEQYF TGTGCCAGCAGTTTATTGGTGGACGACCCCCGGACCTACGAGCAGTACTTC
TRBD2 TRBJ2-1 NA TRBV30 CAWTRGLAGGEQFF TGTGCCTGGACTCGGGGACTAGCGGGAGGCGAGCAGTTCTTC
TRBD1 TRBJ2-7 NA TRBV5-1 CASTTGGDYEQYF TGCGCCAGCACGACAGGGGGAGACTACGAGCAGTACTTC
NA TRBJ2-1 NA TRBV14 CASSSAGYNEQFF TGTGCCAGCAGCTCTGCCGGCTACAATGAGCAGTTCTTC
NA TRBJ2-1 NA TRBV5-4 CASSLGDNEQFF TGTGCCAGCAGCTTGGGGGACAATGAGCAGTTCTTC
TRBD2 TRBJ2-1 NA TRBV6-1 CASSGLDPYNEQFF TGTGCCAGCAGCGGACTAGACCCTTACAATGAGCAGTTCTTC
NA TRBJ2-7 NA TRBV7-2 CASSQAAPPYEQYF TGTGCCAGCAGCCAAGCGGCCCCTCCCTACGAGCAGTACTTC
NA TRBJ1-1 NA TRBV6-1 CASSAVGTEAFF TGTGCCAGCAGTGCAGTGGGGACTGAAGCTTTCTTT